A selection of T cell receptor beta chains follows, all from one sample in a study of human T cells and chemical hapten exposure. TCRdb fed the RACE reads into MiXCR, producing one record per CDR3 protein. The sample contains 75,000 to 100,000 distinct CDR3 sequences, around 12% of which appear only once. The input for sequencing was whole blood, taken in connection with sensitization to the hapten diphenylcyclopropenone (DPC). The receptors stem from a woman between 40 and 55 years old with alopecia areata. Some clones in this sample may be carry-over from other donors' samples. The CDR3 runs from the conserved cysteine through the conserved F or W. A D gene is named only where the DNA matches it firmly. The size of a clone is reported for some rows only, either as once, few or many, or as a class for expanded clones.

few,-,TRBJ2-3,TRBV11-2,TGTGCCAGCAGCTTAATGGGGGGCGATACGCAGTATTTT,CASSLMGGDTQYF
-,-,TRBJ1-6,TRBV18,TGTGCCAGCTCACAGGTACCGAGGGATTCACCCCTCCACTTT,CASSQVPRDSPLHF
many,-,TRBJ2-3,TRBV20-1,TGCAGTGCTAGCTTCGGGCGGGGAATGGGCGCAGATACGCAGTATTTT,CSASFGRGMGADTQYF
many,TRBD2,TRBJ2-1,TRBV4-3,TGCGCCAGCAGCCAAGATTTTGCGGGAGGGCCTTACAATGAGCAGTTCTTC,CASSQDFAGGPYNEQFF
-,-,TRBJ2-1,TRBV6-6,TGTGCCAGCAGTTATAACCTTTACAATGAGCAGTTCTTC,CASSYNLYNEQFF
many,-,TRBJ2-2,TRBV6-5,TGTGCCACCAGGCGGATAGCGGCGAACACCGGGGAGCTGTTTTTT,CATRRIAANTGELFF
few,-,TRBJ2-7,TRBV6-1,TGTGCCAGCAGTGCGACTAGGGGTCTCTACGAGCAGTACTTC,CASSATRGLYEQYF
-,-,TRBJ1-4,TRBV7-2,TGTGCCAGCAGCTTCGGAGGAAATGAAAAACTGTTTTTT,CASSFGGNEKLFF
many,-,TRBJ2-4,TRBV7-2,TGTGCCAGCAGCCCCGGACTAGCCAAAAACATTCAGTACTTC,CASSPGLAKNIQYF
many,-,TRBJ2-1,TRBV2,TGTGCCAGCAACCGGGACACTACGGGCAATGAGCAGTTCTTC,CASNRDTTGNEQFF
few,-,TRBJ1-1,TRBV11-2,TGTGCCACCAGTGCGTGGACTGAAGCTTTCTTT,CATSAWTEAFF
few,-,TRBJ2-7,TRBV6-6,TGTGCCAGCGAGCAGTGGAACGAGCAGTACTTC,CASEQWNEQYF
few,TRBD1,TRBJ2-3,TRBV12-3/TRBV12-4,TGTGCCAGCAGGGGTCTTCCGGGGACAGGGGGCGAGTCGCCAGATACGCAGTATTTT,CASRGLPGTGGESPDTQYF
few,-,TRBJ2-1,TRBV4-1,TGCGCCAGCAGCCGATCGGAGGGGGCTTGGTCCTACAATGAGCAGTTCTTC,CASSRSEGAWSYNEQFF
few,TRBD2,TRBJ2-5,TRBV6-2/TRBV6-3,TGTGCCAGCAGTTACCCGGGACTAGCGGGGATCCTCCAAGAGACCCAGTACTTC,CASSYPGLAGILQETQYF
-,TRBD2,TRBJ2-1,TRBV20-1,TGCAGTGCTAGACCGGGACTAGAGCCCTACAATGAGCAGTTCTTC,CSARPGLEPYNEQFF
few,-,TRBJ2-5,TRBV11-3,TGTGCCAGCCCCGCGGACATTTCCCAAGAGACCCAGTACTTC,CASPADISQETQYF
few,TRBD2,TRBJ2-7,TRBV20-1,TGCAGTGCTAGATCGACTAGCGGGAGTCCCTACGAGCAGTACTTC,CSARSTSGSPYEQYF
-,-,TRBJ1-4,TRBV29-1,TGCAGCGTCGGGACTCAGGCGCAACTGTTTTTT,CSVGTQAQLFF
-,-,TRBJ2-1,TRBV6-2/TRBV6-3,TGTGCCAGCAGCGAGGGCTCCGCTCGCAATGAGCAGTTCTTC,CASSEGSARNEQFF
-,-,TRBJ1-4,TRBV9,TGTGCCAGCAGCGTAGCCCCAGGGGCTAATGAAAAACTGTTTTTT,CASSVAPGANEKLFF
-,TRBD1,TRBJ1-5,TRBV28,TGTGCCAGCAGTATCCTGGGACAGGGAGCGGGCAATCAGCCCCAGCATTTT,CASSILGQGAGNQPQHF
few,TRBD1,TRBJ1-1,TRBV24-1,TGTGCCACCAAGACAGGGTCGGACACTGAAGCTTTCTTT,CATKTGSDTEAFF
once,-,TRBJ2-7,TRBV20-1,TGCAGTGCTAGTGGCCCGGGAATGGTCGAGCAGTACTTC,CSASGPGMVEQYF
-,-,TRBJ1-4,TRBV12-3/TRBV12-4,TGTGCCAGCAGCCACCCCCAGGGTTATAACGAAAAACTGTTTTTT,CASSHPQGYNEKLFF
-,TRBD2,TRBJ2-2,TRBV7-8,TGTGCCAGCAGCCCGAGAGCGGGAGTCGGCACCGGGGAGCTGTTTTTT,CASSPRAGVGTGELFF
-,-,TRBJ2-1,TRBV20-1,TGCAGTGCTAGAGATCCGAGGAGCTTGAAAGTAGAGCAGTTCTTC,CSARDPRSLKVEQFF
-,-,TRBJ2-3,TRBV6-5,TGTGCCAGCAGTTACGCCCCTTCTAGCACAGATACGCAGTATTTT,CASSYAPSSTDTQYF
many,-,TRBJ2-5,TRBV29-1,TGCAGCGTTGTCACAGAGACCCAGTACTTC,CSVVTETQYF
-,TRBD1,TRBJ1-5,TRBV6-5,TGTGCCAGCAGTTACTCGCTTGGAGGACAGGGCCATCAGCCCCAGCATTTT,CASSYSLGGQGHQPQHF
-,TRBD2,TRBJ2-2,TRBV9,TGTGCCAGCAGCACACGAGCCGGGACTACTACCGGGGAGCTGTTTTTT,CASSTRAGTTTGELFF
-,TRBD2,TRBJ2-7,TRBV3-1,TGTGCCAGCAGCCAAGATCCCGGGGGGGGCCTCTCCTACGAGCAGTACTTC,CASSQDPGGGLSYEQYF
many,-,TRBJ1-2,TRBV4-1,TGCGCCAGCAGCCAAGCGCCAGCCGATGGCTACACCTTC,CASSQAPADGYTF
-,TRBD1,TRBJ2-3,TRBV10-3,TGTGCCATCACAGGGGGAGGCACAGATACGCAGTATTTT,CAITGGGTDTQYF
few,-,TRBJ1-1,TRBV5-5,TGTGCCAGCGTTCTATACGGGCGGAACACTGAAGCTTTCTTT,CASVLYGRNTEAFF
few,-,TRBJ1-1,TRBV11-3,TGTGCCAGCAGCTTCGCATGGAACACTGAAGCTTTCTTT,CASSFAWNTEAFF
-,TRBD2,TRBJ2-3,TRBV7-2,TGTGCCAGCAGCTTGGGATTAGCGGGAGGCTTAGATACGCAGTATTTT,CASSLGLAGGLDTQYF
few,TRBD1,TRBJ2-3,TRBV6-2/TRBV6-3,TGTGCCAGCAGTTACTCGACAGACAGGGCCCCCAGCACAGATACGCAGTATTTT,CASSYSTDRAPSTDTQYF
-,-,TRBJ1-1,TRBV20-1,TGCAGTGCCCAAAGGGGAGGGAGGAACACTGAAGCTTTCTTT,CSAQRGGRNTEAFF